The rows below give T cell receptor beta chains drawn from one sample of a study of T cell responses to AZD1222 COVID-19 vaccine. Sequencing used immunoSEQ multiplex PCR; TCRdb keeps in-frame clones, though not all of them. The sample has 150,000 to 200,000 clones, about 90% seen once. The material was peripheral blood, obtained 28 days after the second AZD1222 dose. The receptors derive from an adult who received the AZD1222 COVID-19 vaccine. Both conserved end residues are part of each CDR3. Where a row states a size, it is once, few, many or the class of an expanded clone; other rows omit it.

V	size	CDR3
TRBV11-2	NA	CASSLEGTAANTGELFF
TRBV7-9	NA	CASSTAGGSRTQYF
TRBV9	NA	CASSVEGDSNQPQHF
TRBV13	NA	CASSSGRGPLHF
TRBV7-8	NA	CASSLRAGGDGELFF
TRBV2	few	CASAGTGNTEAFF
TRBV19	NA	CASSLDPRVAGTHETQYF
TRBV7-9	NA	CASSLGTTANTEAFF
TRBV19	NA	CASSILGRAGELFF
TRBV6-1	NA	CASSERQFSGNTIYF
TRBV14	NA	CASSQDKAGHEQYF
TRBV19	NA	CASSIGSGTGELFF
TRBV12-3/TRBV12-4	NA	CASSGRIYQPQHF
TRBV19	NA	CASTPGRDSLIYGYTF
TRBV25-1	NA	CASTQHRSGWETQYF
TRBV7-9	NA	CASSFSRATEAFF
TRBV9	NA	CASSVEGTLNTEAFF
TRBV11-2	NA	CASTLGLSGNTIYF
TRBV7-2	NA	CASGGRGGVEQFF